Below are 20 T cell receptor beta chains sequenced from a single sample in a study of T cells in women clearing cervical HPV infection. Sequenced by immunoSEQ multiplex PCR; TCRdb stores in-frame clones only, minus some. Reported are fewer than 30,000 clones; the ten largest clones contain 5.4%. Sequenced: blood buffy coat. The receptor set was obtained from a woman aged 18-69 years with a cervical HPV16 infection that either progressed to CIN3+ or cleared (not recorded which).

For this clone: From the germline J gene comes the end of the CDR3, since the read stops 3 residues before it. V gene TRBV7-6 combines with J gene TRBJ2-3; D is possibly TRBD1 (6 bases). From germline, CDR1 is SGHVS and CDR2 FNYEAQ. The CDR3 extends over 14 amino acids. The CDR3 reads CASSLAGVGETQYF. The sequenced CDR3 bases are TGTGCCAGCAGCTTGGCAGGGGTTGGAGAGACG.

To note about this clone: Read sequence stops 3 residues before the CDR3 end, and the germline J gene provides the missing end. The rearrangement uses TRBV19 and TRBJ1-1; 7 bases are a match to TRBD1. This CDR3 is built from 16 residues. The germline CDR1 and CDR2 sequences are LNHDA and SQIVND (reference sequence). CDR3 bases read: TGTGCCAGTAGTCTTCTGCCCGGGACAGTCCGGCGTATG. Protein product: CASSLLPGTVRRM. The whole CDR3 region reads CASSLLPGTVRRMAFF.

On this clone: From the germline J gene comes the end of the CDR3, since the read stops 3 residues before it. The chain employs TRBV7-6 and TRBJ2-7; 7 bases match TRBD2. Germline CDR1 reads SGHVS; CDR2 reads FNYEAQ. The length of the CDR3 is 15 residues. The trim removed 0 bases at V and 6 bases at J, leaving 8 bases unmatched. The part of the CDR3 DNA that was read is TGTGCCAGCAGCTTAGCGAAGGCTAGCGGTTGCGAG. As protein: CASSLAKASGCE. The CDR3 in full is CASSLAKASGCEQYF.

CDR3 bases read: TGCAGCGTTGAAGCTGGCCGA. It codes for CSVEAGR. In full, the CDR3 is CSVEAGRAFF. The genes are TRBV29-1 and TRBJ1-1, with unresolved D. The sequence runs out 3 residues before the end of the CDR3; the remainder is reconstructed from the germline J gene. Germline lookup yields CDR1 SQVTM and CDR2 ANQGSEA. The length of the CDR3 is 10 residues.

As concerns this clone: The read ends 3 residues before the CDR3 terminus; that terminus is restored from the germline J gene. The J gene is TRBJ2-7, the V gene TRBV4-1, with 7 bases fitting TRBD2. The CDR3 consists of 16 residues. With V trimmed by 1 base and J by 1 base, 7 bases remained unmatched. The germline V gene encodes CDR1 MGHRA and CDR2 YSYEKL. The CDR3 DNA, read in part, is TGCGCCAGCAGCCAAGCCAGGACTAGTAATTCCTACGAG. This gives the protein CASSQARTSNSYE. The complete CDR3 reads CASSQARTSNSYEQYF.

By frequency, this clone registers medium-sized (0.01 to 0.1%). Sequencing ends 3 residues short of the CDR3 end; the germline J gene provides the rest. V gene TRBV7-3 combines with J gene TRBJ2-1; 7 positions agree with TRBD2. This CDR3 is 15 amino acids long. V trimming: 5 bases; J trimming: 3 bases; junction bases outside the gene matches: 7. The V gene's germline CDR1 is SGHTA and CDR2 FQGTGA. CDR3 amino acids: CASSARLANYNEQFF. The covered CDR3 bases are TGTGCCAGCAGCGCGCGACTAGCCAACTACAATGAG.

Worth noting for this clone: The CDR3 extends 3 residues past the end of the read, so its final part is completed from the germline J gene. The chain is built from TRBV29-1 and TRBJ2-1, with D possibly matching TRBD1 (5 bases). With 3 bases removed from V and 4 bases from J, the gap between germline ends came to 16 bases. The CDR3 has 15 amino acids. CDR1 and CDR2 from the germline V gene are SQVTM and ANQGSEA. CDR3 residues: CSVEGNPDIYNEQFF. The part of the CDR3 DNA that was read is TGCAGCGTTGAGGGAAACCCGGACATTTACAATGAG.

In regard to this clone: The missing CDR3 end, 3 residues past where the read stops, is filled in from the germline J gene. This chain links TRBV20-1 with TRBJ2-3; TRBD2 matches 7 bases. Germline V lookup: CDR1 DFQATT, CDR2 SNEGSKA (reference sequence). There are 14 residues in the CDR3. The CDR3 protein is CSARASGDQETQYF. The CDR3 bases that were read are TGCAGTGCCCGGGCTAGCGGTGATCAAGAGACG.

The CDR3 sequence: CAWSETRYNSPLFF. Partial CDR3 DNA: TGTGCCTGGAGTGAAACCAGGTATAATTCACCA. The V and J genes are TRBV30 and TRBJ1-4, with D unclear. The CDR3 end is not reached by the read, which stops 3 residues before it; the germline J gene fills it in. The CDR3 has 14 residues. Per the germline V gene, CDR1 is GTSNPN and CDR2 is SVGIG (reference sequence). Using reference TRBV30 and TRBJ1-4 for the parts outside the CDR3, the full variable domain is SQTIHQWPATLVQPVGSPLSLECTVEGTSNPNLYWYRQAAGRGLQLLFYSVGIGQISSEVPQNLSASRPQDRQFILSSKKLLLSDSGFYLCAWSETRYNSPLFFGSGTQLSVL.

Concerning this clone: Read sequence stops 3 residues before the CDR3 end, and the germline J gene provides the missing end. The J gene is TRBJ2-7, the V gene TRBV2; possibly TRBD2 for D (6 bases). Trimming pared 2 bases from V and 6 bases from J, leaving 14 bases between. The germline gives CDR1 SNHLY, CDR2 FYNNEI. The CDR3 loop spans 14 amino acids. The CDR3 DNA, read in part, is TGTGCCAGCAGTGAATGGCAGGGAGGAGGCGAG. Protein product: CASSEWQGGGE. The CDR3 as a whole reads CASSEWQGGGEQYF.

Of note for this clone: The read gets to within 3 residues of the CDR3 end, and the germline J gene fills in the rest. The chain combines TRBV5-6 with TRBJ2-1, with D tentatively TRBD1 (7 bases). This CDR3 is 15 amino acids long. Trimming pared 1 base from V and 9 bases from J, leaving 17 bases between. Germline V gene sequence: CDR1 SGHDT, CDR2 YYEEEE. The covered CDR3 bases are TGTGCCAGCAGCTTGAGGGACAGTCGGAGGGCTGAG. As protein: CASSLRDSRRAE. The CDR3 in full is CASSLRDSRRAEQFF.

Points on this clone: The read terminates 3 residues ahead of where the CDR3 ends, so the germline J gene completes it. The chain links TRBV10-3 to TRBJ1-6, with 7 nucleotides matching TRBD1. The ends lost 4 bases at V and 11 bases at J; junction bases unmatched: 8. The germline V gene encodes CDR1 ENHRY and CDR2 SYGVKD. The CDR3 sequence is 14 residues long. The CDR3 bases that were read are TGTGCCATCAGTGGACAGGGACCCTTGGCACCC. Its translation is CAISGQGPLAP. The CDR3 reads in full as CAISGQGPLAPLHF.

A word on this clone: The read ends 3 residues before the CDR3 terminus; that terminus is restored from the germline J gene. This rearrangement joins TRBV11-2 to TRBJ2-7; a weak D match, TRBD2 (5 bases). This CDR3 contains 14 residues. The germline CDR1 and CDR2 sequences are SGHAT and FQNNGV. The V end lost 1 base, the J end lost 6 bases, and 13 bases lay between the germline ends. CDR3 DNA (partial): TGTGCCAGCAGCTTAGCACTAGTCCCTCTCGAG. Translating it yields CASSLALVPLE. The CDR3 as a whole reads CASSLALVPLEQYF.

Remarks on this clone: The CDR3 end falls 3 residues outside the read, so it is completed with the germline J gene. The chain links TRBV7-2 to TRBJ2-7, with D hard to call. The CDR3 extends over 12 amino acids. The V gene's germline CDR1 is SGHTA and CDR2 FQGNSA. With 6 bases removed from V and 1 base from J, the gap between germline ends came to 7 bases. The CDR3 sequence is CASSPGSYEQYF. The CDR3 DNA, read in part, is TGTGCCAGCAGTCCCGGGTCCTACGAG.

A note on this clone: The read finishes 3 residues shy of the CDR3 end, and the germline J gene is used to complete it. V usage is TRBV19 and J usage is TRBJ2-1; 7 bases fit TRBD2. CDR3 length equals 16 residues. CDR1 is LNHDA, CDR2 SQIVND, per germline (reference sequence). J gave up 0 bases and V 4 bases, and 6 bases lay outside the gene matches. This CDR3 is CASSSPGLPSYNEQFF. The sequenced part of the CDR3 DNA is TGTGCCAGTAGTAGCCCGGGACTACCCTCCTACAATGAG.

The sequenced CDR3 bases are TGTGCCAGCAGCCCCCGAATTAAAAGCGGGGGCTCAACAGATACG. Translating gives CASSPRIKSGGSTDT. The whole CDR3 protein reads CASSPRIKSGGSTDTQYF. The chain joins TRBV7-8 to TRBJ2-3, with TRBD2 matching 8 bases. The read ends 3 residues early relative to the CDR3; the germline J gene fills the gap. With 5 bases clipped from V and 3 bases from J, the junction kept 16 bases outside the gene matches. The CDR3 extends over 18 amino acids. Germline-derived CDR1 and CDR2 are SGHVS and FQNEAQ.

Of note for this clone: The DNA ends 3 residues before the CDR3 does, and the rest of the CDR3 is filled in from the germline J gene. This chain joins TRBV18 and TRBJ2-3; weak D call: TRBD2 (5 bases). The CDR3 sequence is 11 residues long. Germline loops: CDR1 KGHSH, CDR2 LQKENI. The DNA read from the CDR3 is TGTGCCAGCTCCACCGGGGAGACG. It encodes CASSTGET. The entire CDR3 is CASSTGETQYF.

As regards this clone: The read halts 3 residues ahead of the CDR3 end, with the missing end drawn from the germline J gene. This rearrangement joins TRBV19 to TRBJ2-7, with 13 bases that match TRBD2. Per the germline V gene, CDR1 is LNHDA and CDR2 is SQIVND (reference sequence). The junction had 7 bases not matched to a gene; V was cut back by 3 bases and J by 2 bases. The CDR3 sequence is 17 residues long. CDR3: CASSIGLAGAIPYEQYF. Partial CDR3 DNA: TGTGCCAGTAGTATTGGACTAGCGGGGGCCATACCCTACGAG.

Notes on this clone: The CDR3 goes on 3 residues after the read ends, and that part is filled in from the germline J gene. V gene TRBV7-2 combines with J gene TRBJ1-2; D is perhaps TRBD1 (5 bases). Germline lookup yields CDR1 SGHTA and CDR2 FQGNSA. The CDR3 consists of 12 residues. Here the CDR3 reads CASSLGAGDYTF. The part of the CDR3 DNA that was read is TGTGCCAGCAGCTTAGGGGCGGGGGAC.

Details on this clone: The read terminates 3 residues ahead of where the CDR3 ends, so the germline J gene completes it. V usage is TRBV5-6 and J usage is TRBJ1-2, with 12 bases identical to TRBD1. J gave up 4 bases and V 4 bases, and 5 bases lay outside the gene matches. The CDR3 is made up of 15 amino acids. Germline V lookup: CDR1 SGHDT, CDR2 YYEEEE. CDR3 bases read: TGTGCCAGCAGCCCCGGGACAGGGGGCGTCTATGGC. This codes for CASSPGTGGVYG. From start to end, the CDR3 is CASSPGTGGVYGYTF.